This T cell receptor beta chain was sequenced in a study of patients and donors after allogeneic stem cell transplantation. TCRdb ran MiXCR on the RT-PCR reads and lists one entry per CDR3 protein. The sample records about 150,000 distinct CDR3 sequences, about two fifths being singletons. This CDR3 comprises 13 residues. Germline CDR1 and CDR2: DFQATT and SNEGSKA (reference sequence). V dropped 6 bases and J dropped 0; count of bases not matched to a gene: 3. This chain uses TRBV20-1 with TRBJ2-3; 7 positions agree with TRBD1. The TCR sequence derives from a human donor who was either an allogeneic HSCT recipient or a stem cell or donor lymphocyte infusion donor (not recorded which). It is not recorded whose cells these are; they may come from a transplant donor. Source material: blood, either unsorted or a sorted T cell fraction (not recorded which). This CDR3 reads CSARQGSTDTQYF. In DNA, the CDR3 is TGCAGTGCCCGACAGGGAAGCACAGATACGCAGTATTTT.